The rows below give T cell receptor beta chains drawn from one sample of a study of a mutant IDH1 vaccine in newly diagnosed glioma. Libraries were prepared by immunoSEQ multiplex PCR; TCRdb keeps only in-frame clonotypes and omits some of them. The repertoire holds about 38,000 clones, just under 95% seen once, with 18% in the top ten. The source was PBMCs, collected from a glioma patient treated with radiotherapy, temozolomide or both. The receptor set was obtained from a man between 18 and 29 years old with glioma. The CDR3 runs from the conserved cysteine through the conserved F or W. Each record gives: CDR3 protein, CDR3 DNA, clone size, V gene, D gene, J gene. A D gene is named only where the DNA matches it firmly. For some rows the clone size is stated as once, few or many, or as a class when expanded; others skip it.

CDR3 protein: CASSLVGGRSDTQYF
CDR3 DNA: TGTGCCAGCAGCTTAGTCGGCGGGAGATCAGATACGCAGTATTTT
clone size: -
V gene: TRBV13
D gene: TRBD2
J gene: TRBJ2-3

CDR3 protein: CASSQGTLRRQFF
CDR3 DNA: TGTGCCAGCAGTCAAGGGACACTTCGTCGTCAGTTTTTC
clone size: -
V gene: TRBV6-5
D gene: -
J gene: TRBJ2-7

CDR3 protein: CASSLGSVGQGFNTGELFF
CDR3 DNA: TGTGCCAGCAGCCTTGGGTCGGTGGGACAGGGGTTTAACACCGGGGAGCTGTTTTTT
clone size: once
V gene: TRBV5-6
D gene: TRBD1
J gene: TRBJ2-2

CDR3 protein: CASSLGLAYEQYF
CDR3 DNA: TGTGCCAGCAGCTTGGGGCTAGCCTACGAGCAGTACTTC
clone size: -
V gene: TRBV7-2
D gene: -
J gene: TRBJ2-7

CDR3 protein: CASSLGPSSGNTIYF
CDR3 DNA: TGTGCCAGCAGCTTGGGACCCAGCTCTGGAAACACCATATATTTT
clone size: -
V gene: TRBV5-4
D gene: -
J gene: TRBJ1-3

CDR3 protein: CASSLSSPYEQYF
CDR3 DNA: TGTGCCAGCAGTTTATCAAGCCCCTACGAGCAGTACTTC
clone size: few
V gene: TRBV28
D gene: -
J gene: TRBJ2-7

CDR3 protein: CASGLAGYTGELFF
CDR3 DNA: TGTGCCAGCGGACTAGCGGGATACACCGGGGAGCTGTTTTTT
clone size: -
V gene: TRBV19
D gene: TRBD2
J gene: TRBJ2-2

CDR3 protein: CASSQDFRRRFRELFF
CDR3 DNA: TGCGCCAGCAGCCAAGATTTCCGGAGGAGGTTCCGGGAGCTGTTTTTT
clone size: -
V gene: TRBV4-3
D gene: -
J gene: TRBJ2-2

CDR3 protein: CASSPLARGLDPFNYGYTF
CDR3 DNA: TGCGCCAGCAGCCCGCTAGCCCGAGGTCTTGACCCTTTTAACTATGGCTACACCTTC
clone size: -
V gene: TRBV4-1
D gene: -
J gene: TRBJ1-2

CDR3 protein: CASSPALASGELFF
CDR3 DNA: TGTGCCAGCAGTCCGGCACTAGCTTCCGGGGAGCTGTTTTTT
clone size: -
V gene: TRBV6-5
D gene: -
J gene: TRBJ2-2

CDR3 protein: CASSYGGTQYF
CDR3 DNA: TGTGCCAGCAGTTACGGGGGGACCCAGTACTTC
clone size: once
V gene: TRBV6-5
D gene: -
J gene: TRBJ2-5

CDR3 protein: CASSEMDGQYF
CDR3 DNA: TGTGCCAGCAGTGAAATGGACGGGCAGTACTTC
clone size: -
V gene: TRBV25-1
D gene: -
J gene: TRBJ2-7

CDR3 protein: CASSQDVAVPYGYTF
CDR3 DNA: TGCGCCAGCAGCCAAGATGTCGCGGTTCCCTATGGCTACACCTTC
clone size: -
V gene: TRBV4-1
D gene: -
J gene: TRBJ1-2

CDR3 protein: CASSFMGTRVAEQYF
CDR3 DNA: TGTGCCAGCAGCTTCATGGGTACCCGAGTGGCCGAGCAGTACTTC
clone size: -
V gene: TRBV7-8
D gene: -
J gene: TRBJ2-7

CDR3 protein: CSVVGPGGGNTEAFF
CDR3 DNA: TGCAGCGTTGTGGGACCGGGCGGAGGAAACACTGAAGCTTTCTTT
clone size: -
V gene: TRBV29-1
D gene: -
J gene: TRBJ1-1

CDR3 protein: CASSPRQGGNQPQHF
CDR3 DNA: TGTGCCAGCAGCCCCCGACAGGGGGGCAATCAGCCCCAGCATTTT
clone size: -
V gene: TRBV7-2
D gene: TRBD1
J gene: TRBJ1-5

CDR3 protein: CASSRTGVGTGELFF
CDR3 DNA: TGTGCCAGCTCCAGGACAGGGGTGGGAACCGGGGAGCTGTTTTTT
clone size: -
V gene: TRBV19
D gene: TRBD1
J gene: TRBJ2-2

CDR3 protein: CASGLTGNYEQYF
CDR3 DNA: TGTGCCAGCGGGTTGACAGGGAATTACGAGCAGTACTTC
clone size: -
V gene: TRBV25-1
D gene: TRBD1
J gene: TRBJ2-7

CDR3 protein: CASSLVVFEQYF
CDR3 DNA: TGTGCCAGCAGCTTAGTAGTATTCGAGCAGTACTTC
clone size: -
V gene: TRBV7-2
D gene: -
J gene: TRBJ2-7

CDR3 protein: CASSMGGWGQETQYF
CDR3 DNA: TGTGCCAGTAGTATGGGGGGGTGGGGGCAAGAGACCCAGTACTTC
clone size: -
V gene: TRBV19
D gene: TRBD2
J gene: TRBJ2-5

CDR3 protein: CASSVDVGQGREQYF
CDR3 DNA: TGTGCCAGCAGCGTAGATGTTGGTCAGGGGCGCGAGCAGTACTTC
clone size: -
V gene: TRBV9
D gene: -
J gene: TRBJ2-7

CDR3 protein: CASAADSANTEAFF
CDR3 DNA: TGTGCCAGCGCCGCAGACAGCGCGAACACTGAAGCTTTCTTT
clone size: -
V gene: TRBV18
D gene: -
J gene: TRBJ1-1

CDR3 protein: CASRLSPRGGGYTF
CDR3 DNA: TGTGCAAGTCGCTTATCACCCAGGGGAGGTGGCTACACCTTC
clone size: -
V gene: TRBV12-2
D gene: -
J gene: TRBJ1-2

CDR3 protein: CAWNQRTEAFF
CDR3 DNA: TGTGCCTGGAACCAGCGAACTGAAGCTTTCTTT
clone size: -
V gene: TRBV30
D gene: -
J gene: TRBJ1-1

CDR3 protein: CASSQRDRGMNTEAFF
CDR3 DNA: TGTGCCAGCAGCCAGCGGGACAGGGGGATGAACACTGAAGCTTTCTTT
clone size: -
V gene: TRBV4-2
D gene: TRBD1
J gene: TRBJ1-1

CDR3 protein: CASSLRGVGATEAFF
CDR3 DNA: TGTGCCAGCAGCTTGAGAGGGGTTGGCGCCACTGAAGCTTTCTTT
clone size: -
V gene: TRBV5-8
D gene: -
J gene: TRBJ1-1